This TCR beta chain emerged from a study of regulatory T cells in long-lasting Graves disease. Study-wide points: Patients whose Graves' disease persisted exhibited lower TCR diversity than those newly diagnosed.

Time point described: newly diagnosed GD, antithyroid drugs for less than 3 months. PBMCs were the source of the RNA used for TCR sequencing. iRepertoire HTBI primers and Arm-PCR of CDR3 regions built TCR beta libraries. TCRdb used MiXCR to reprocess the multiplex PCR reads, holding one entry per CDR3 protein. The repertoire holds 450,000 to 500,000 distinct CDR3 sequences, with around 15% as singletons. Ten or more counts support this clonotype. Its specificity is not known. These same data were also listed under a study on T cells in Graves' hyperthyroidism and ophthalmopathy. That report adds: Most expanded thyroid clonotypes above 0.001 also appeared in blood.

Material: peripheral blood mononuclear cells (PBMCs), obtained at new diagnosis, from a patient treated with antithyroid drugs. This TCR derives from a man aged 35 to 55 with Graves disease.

CDR3 nucleotides: TGTGCCAGCAGTCCTCAATTGGGGTTGGGCAATCAGCCCCAGCATTTT. Translating gives CASSPQLGLGNQPQHF. This chain connects TRBV28 to TRBJ1-5; D is unclear. Trimming stripped 5 bases from V and 2 bases from J, with 16 bases between. CDR1 is MDHEN, CDR2 SYDVKM, per germline. The CDR3 length is 16 residues.